This is a list of T cell receptor beta chains from one sample in a study of Ad26.COV2.S vaccination and SARS-CoV-2 variants. Assay used: immunoSEQ multiplex PCR; TCRdb lists only in-frame clones, some missing. There are 300,000 to 400,000 clones in the sample; around four fifths occur only once, and 2% to 2.5% lies in the top ten. Sample: peripheral blood, taken in a trial of Ad26.COV2.S vaccine versus placebo. These receptors originate from a person between 18 and 65 years old who received the Ad26.COV2.S COVID-19 vaccine or a placebo. Both conserved end residues are part of each CDR3. A D gene is named only where the DNA matches it firmly. Clone size is not always given. Where it is, it says once, few, many or a class for expanded clones.

DNA,CDR3,J,V,D,size
TGCGCCAGCAGCTTCCAGGGGGACAATGGCTACACCTTC,CASSFQGDNGYTF,TRBJ1-2,TRBV5-1,TRBD1,once
TGTGCCAGCATCCGGACAGGGGGGGACTATGGCTACACCTTC,CASIRTGGDYGYTF,TRBJ1-2,TRBV5-5,TRBD1,-
TGTGCCGGCAGCCCCCGAGAGGGGAGGGGAGAGACCCAGTACTTC,CAGSPREGRGETQYF,TRBJ2-5,TRBV5-8,TRBD2,-
TGTGCCAGCAGCTTAGGTCAGGGGTCCGCTGGAAACACCATATATTTT,CASSLGQGSAGNTIYF,TRBJ1-3,TRBV7-6,-,-
TGTGCCAGCAGCCAAGAGGGCCAGCCCCAGCATTTT,CASSQEGQPQHF,TRBJ1-5,TRBV7-9,-,-
TGCGCCAGCAGCCCCGGGACGGACGAGCAGTACTTC,CASSPGTDEQYF,TRBJ2-7,TRBV5-1,-,-
TGTGCCAGCAGCTCGCTAGTTCACAATGAGCAGTTCTTC,CASSSLVHNEQFF,TRBJ2-1,TRBV14,-,few
TGTGCCAGCAGCTCAAGGGTCGGGGGGCGGCCAGATACGCAGTATTTT,CASSSRVGGRPDTQYF,TRBJ2-3,TRBV7-2,-,-
TGTGCCAGTAGTATAGGGGGACAGGGTGGGTCCCAGTACTTC,CASSIGGQGGSQYF,TRBJ2-5,TRBV19,TRBD1,-
TGTGCCAGCGGGTCCGACGGATGGTATGGCTACACCTTC,CASGSDGWYGYTF,TRBJ1-2,TRBV9,-,-
TGTGCCAGCAGGGAGAACGAGGGCTACACCTTC,CASRENEGYTF,TRBJ1-2,TRBV6-5,-,-
TGCGCCAGCAGCCCCCCGTCGGGGGGTAATTCACCCCTCCACTTT,CASSPPSGGNSPLHF,TRBJ1-6,TRBV4-1,-,few
TGTGCCAGCAGCTCCTTGGGGGGCGCGGGAACTGAAGCTTTCTTT,CASSSLGGAGTEAFF,TRBJ1-1,TRBV9,-,-
TGTGCCAGCAAGCAGGGACAGGGCGGCGAGCAGTACTTC,CASKQGQGGEQYF,TRBJ2-7,TRBV6-5,TRBD1,-
TGCGCCAGTACGACTAGCGGGGGAGATGAGCAGTTCTTC,CASTTSGGDEQFF,TRBJ2-1,TRBV5-1,TRBD2,-
TGCGCCAGCAGTCAATATCCGGACAGGGGGCTTGATCAGCCCCAGCATTTT,CASSQYPDRGLDQPQHF,TRBJ1-5,TRBV23-1,TRBD1,-
TGCGCCAGCAGCTTGGGGACAGACACAGATACGCAGTATTTT,CASSLGTDTDTQYF,TRBJ2-3,TRBV5-1,-,-
TGCGCCAGGGAACCGGGACAGGGACTCTTCTTAGCCAAAAACATTCAGTACTTC,CAREPGQGLFLAKNIQYF,TRBJ2-4,TRBV5-1,TRBD1,-
TGTGCCAGCAGTTATCAGGAAGAAGGCACTGAAGCTTTCTTT,CASSYQEEGTEAFF,TRBJ1-1,TRBV6-5,-,-
TGTGCCAGCTCACCGACGACAGCAACCTCCTACGAGCAGTACTTC,CASSPTTATSYEQYF,TRBJ2-7,TRBV18,-,-
TGTGCCAGCAGCCCGGGACGGAGCACAGATACGCAGTATTTT,CASSPGRSTDTQYF,TRBJ2-3,TRBV7-3,-,-
TGTGCCAGCAGCCAAGATTTGGCACAGAACACTGAAGCTTTCTTT,CASSQDLAQNTEAFF,TRBJ1-1,TRBV4-2,-,once
TGTGCCTGGAGTTCTAACAGGGTACACTTATCTGGCTACACCTTC,CAWSSNRVHLSGYTF,TRBJ1-2,TRBV30,-,-
TGTGCCAGCAGCCTGGGAGCGGGGGCCCAGCATTTT,CASSLGAGAQHF,TRBJ1-5,TRBV5-6,-,-
TGTGCCGGCGGGTCTGGGGCCAACGTCCTGACTTTC,CAGGSGANVLTF,TRBJ2-6,TRBV6-5,-,-
TGTGCTAGTGGTTTGACAGAGAACACCGGGGAGCTGTTTTTT,CASGLTENTGELFF,TRBJ2-2,TRBV12-5,-,-
TGTGCCAGCAGTTTATCAGGGGGTGGTCAGCCCCAGCATTTT,CASSLSGGGQPQHF,TRBJ1-5,TRBV27,-,few
TGTGCCAGCAGCTCGAATGGGGCTTTTCAGCCCCAGCATTTT,CASSSNGAFQPQHF,TRBJ1-5,TRBV7-2,-,-
TGTGCCAGCAGCCCGTTGGGGGTCGGACTAGCGGGGGATAAGTACTTC,CASSPLGVGLAGDKYF,TRBJ2-5,TRBV7-9,TRBD2,-
TGCGCCAGCAGTACGGATAGCAATCAGCCCCAGCATTTT,CASSTDSNQPQHF,TRBJ1-5,TRBV5-1,-,-
TGTGCCATCAGTGACCCGGGGGGGGCCAGTGAGCAGTTCTTC,CAISDPGGASEQFF,TRBJ2-1,TRBV10-3,TRBD2,-
TGTGCCAGCAGCGCACCGGGACGCCTAAATGAGCAGTTCTTC,CASSAPGRLNEQFF,TRBJ2-1,TRBV7-9,-,-
TGTGCCAGCAGAGGGGCCAACGTCCTGACTTTC,CASRGANVLTF,TRBJ2-6,TRBV2,-,-
TGTGCCAGCAGTGAAGCGGGGGATAATTCACCCCTCCACTTT,CASSEAGDNSPLHF,TRBJ1-6,TRBV6-1,-,-
TGCGCCAGCAGCCAAGATAAAGACGGGACAGGGGGCTACGAGCAGTACTTC,CASSQDKDGTGGYEQYF,TRBJ2-7,TRBV4-1,TRBD1,-
TGTGCCTCAGGACTAGCGGGACAGGGGACCCAGTACTTC,CASGLAGQGTQYF,TRBJ2-5,TRBV30,TRBD2,-
TGTGCCAGCAGTCCTACAGGGAGCCTGGAGACCCAGTACTTC,CASSPTGSLETQYF,TRBJ2-5,TRBV28,-,-
TGTGCCAGCAGCGTAGGGGACAGGGATGGTTCACCCCTCCACTTT,CASSVGDRDGSPLHF,TRBJ1-6,TRBV9,TRBD1,many
TGTGCCAGCAGCTTAGGGGGGGAGTGGCAGGGAGATGGCTACACCTTC,CASSLGGEWQGDGYTF,TRBJ1-2,TRBV7-6,-,once
TGTGCCATCAAAGGGACTAGCGCAACCACAGATACGCAGTATTTT,CAIKGTSATTDTQYF,TRBJ2-3,TRBV10-3,TRBD2,-
TGTGCCAGCAGTTATAACAGGGAATTGTACTTC,CASSYNRELYF,TRBJ2-7,TRBV12-3/TRBV12-4,-,-
TGTGCCAGCAGCCAAGGGGGTAGCGGGGAGAGCTCCTACAATGAGCAGTTCTTC,CASSQGGSGESSYNEQFF,TRBJ2-1,TRBV4-2,TRBD2,-